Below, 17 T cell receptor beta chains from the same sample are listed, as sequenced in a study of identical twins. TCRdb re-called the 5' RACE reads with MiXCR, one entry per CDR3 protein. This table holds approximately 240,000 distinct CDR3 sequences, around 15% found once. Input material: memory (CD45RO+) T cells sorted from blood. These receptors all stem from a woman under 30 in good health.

CDR3 loop: CSAKTFEEQYF. DNA for the CDR3: TGCAGCGCTAAGACCTTCGAGGAGCAGTACTTC. The chain is built from TRBV29-1 and TRBJ2-7; D uncertain. The CDR3 loop spans 11 amino acids. Germline CDR1 reads SQVTM; CDR2 reads ANQGSEA. V was clipped by 7 bases and J by 7 bases, with 14 bases between them.

CDR3 DNA sequence: TGCGCCAGCAGCCAAGATTCGGGGGGCTTGTCAGATACGCAGTATTTT. Translated: CASSQDSGGLSDTQYF. The V call is TRBV4-3, the J call TRBJ2-3; TRBD2 is a possible D gene (7 bases). The CDR3 runs 16 residues. Trimming took off 0 bases at V and 4 bases at J, with 14 bases between the two ends. In germline, CDR1 is LGHNA, CDR2 YSLEER.

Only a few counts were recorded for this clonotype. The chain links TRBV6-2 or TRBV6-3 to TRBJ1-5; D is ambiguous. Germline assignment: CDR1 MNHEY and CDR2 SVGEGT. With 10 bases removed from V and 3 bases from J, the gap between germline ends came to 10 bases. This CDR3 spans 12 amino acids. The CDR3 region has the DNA TGTGCCACAGGCGACCCCAATCAGCCCCAGCATTTT. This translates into CATGDPNQPQHF.

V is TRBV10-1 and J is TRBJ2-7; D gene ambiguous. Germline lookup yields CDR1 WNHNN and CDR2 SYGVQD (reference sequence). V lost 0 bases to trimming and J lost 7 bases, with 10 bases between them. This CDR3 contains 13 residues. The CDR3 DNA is TGCGCCAGCAGTGAGTCGCCCACCCGGGAGCAGTACTTC. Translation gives CASSESPTREQYF.

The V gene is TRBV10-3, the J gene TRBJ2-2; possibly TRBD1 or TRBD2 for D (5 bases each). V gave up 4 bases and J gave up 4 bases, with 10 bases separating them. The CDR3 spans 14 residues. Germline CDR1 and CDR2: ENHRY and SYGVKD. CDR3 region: CAISGGPPTGELFF. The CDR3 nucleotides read TGTGCCATCAGTGGGGGACCTCCCACCGGGGAGCTGTTTTTT.

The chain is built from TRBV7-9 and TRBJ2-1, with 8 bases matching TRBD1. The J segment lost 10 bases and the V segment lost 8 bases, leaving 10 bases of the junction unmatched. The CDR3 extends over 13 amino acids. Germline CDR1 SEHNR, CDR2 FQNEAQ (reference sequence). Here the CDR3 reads CASRETGQEEQFF. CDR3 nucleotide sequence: TGTGCCAGCCGAGAAACGGGACAGGAAGAGCAGTTCTTC.

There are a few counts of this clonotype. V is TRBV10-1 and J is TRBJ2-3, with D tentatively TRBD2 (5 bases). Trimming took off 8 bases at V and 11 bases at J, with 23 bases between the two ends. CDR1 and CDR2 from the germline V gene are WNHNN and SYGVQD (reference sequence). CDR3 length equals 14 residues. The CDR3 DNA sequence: TGCGCCAGCTCGCCTATCGATGAGCGGAGGCTGCAGTATTTT. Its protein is CASSPIDERRLQYF.

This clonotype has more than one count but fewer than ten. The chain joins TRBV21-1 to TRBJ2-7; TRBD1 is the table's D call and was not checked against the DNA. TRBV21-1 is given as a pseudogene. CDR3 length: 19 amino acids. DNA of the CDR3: TGTGCCAGCAGCAAAGAGAAGCCGGCCAGGGAAAACAGGGTCCACGAGCAGTACTTC. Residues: CASSKEKPARENRVHEQYF.

The CDR3 DNA sequence: TGTGCCAGCAGCGTAGGGGACGACCCAATGAACACTGAAGCTTTCTTT. Translating it yields CASSVGDDPMNTEAFF. The chain couples TRBV6-1 to TRBJ1-1, with D possibly being TRBD1 (5 bases). Trimming stripped 6 bases from V and 0 bases from J, with 17 bases between. Germline V gene lookup returns CDR1 MNHNS and CDR2 SASEGT. This CDR3 comprises 16 residues.

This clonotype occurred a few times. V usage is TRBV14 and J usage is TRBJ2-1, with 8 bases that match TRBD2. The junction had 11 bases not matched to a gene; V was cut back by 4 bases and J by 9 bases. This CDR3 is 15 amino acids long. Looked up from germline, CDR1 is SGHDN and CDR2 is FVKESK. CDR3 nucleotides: TGTGCCAGCAGCCCTAGCCCAGCGGGGGAGGGTGAGCAGTTCTTC. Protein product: CASSPSPAGEGEQFF.

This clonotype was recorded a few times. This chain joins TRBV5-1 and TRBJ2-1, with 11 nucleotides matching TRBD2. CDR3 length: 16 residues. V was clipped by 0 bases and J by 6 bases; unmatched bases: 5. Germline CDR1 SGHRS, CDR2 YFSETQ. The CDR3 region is CASSLELAGVGNEQFF. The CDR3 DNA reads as TGCGCCAGCAGCTTGGAACTAGCGGGAGTTGGCAATGAGCAGTTCTTC.

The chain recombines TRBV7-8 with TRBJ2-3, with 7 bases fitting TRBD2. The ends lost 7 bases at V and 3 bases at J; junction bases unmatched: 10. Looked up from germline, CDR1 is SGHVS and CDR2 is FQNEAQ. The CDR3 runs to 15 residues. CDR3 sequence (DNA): TGTGCCAGCACCCTGAGCGGGATTGTAACAGATACGCAGTATTTT. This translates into CASTLSGIVTDTQYF.

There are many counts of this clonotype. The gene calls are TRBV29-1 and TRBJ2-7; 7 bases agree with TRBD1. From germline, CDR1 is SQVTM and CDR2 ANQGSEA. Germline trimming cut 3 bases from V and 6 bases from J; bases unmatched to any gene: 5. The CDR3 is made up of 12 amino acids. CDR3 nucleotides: TGCAGCGTTGAGACAGGGAATAGCGAGCAGTACTTC. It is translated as CSVETGNSEQYF.

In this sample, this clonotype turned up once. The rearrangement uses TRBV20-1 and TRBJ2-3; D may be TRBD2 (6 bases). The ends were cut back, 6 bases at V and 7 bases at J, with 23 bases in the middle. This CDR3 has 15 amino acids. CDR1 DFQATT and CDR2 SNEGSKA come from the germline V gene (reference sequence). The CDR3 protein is CSARLPGAQVNTQYF. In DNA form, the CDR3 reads TGCAGTGCCAGACTTCCGGGAGCCCAAGTGAATACGCAGTATTTT.

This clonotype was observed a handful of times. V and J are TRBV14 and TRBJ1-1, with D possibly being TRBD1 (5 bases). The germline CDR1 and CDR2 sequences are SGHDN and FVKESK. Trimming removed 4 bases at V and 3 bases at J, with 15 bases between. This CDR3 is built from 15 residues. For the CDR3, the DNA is TGTGCCAGCAGCCCGGAGTGGGGCCTGGACACTGAAGCTTTCTTT. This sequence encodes CASSPEWGLDTEAFF.

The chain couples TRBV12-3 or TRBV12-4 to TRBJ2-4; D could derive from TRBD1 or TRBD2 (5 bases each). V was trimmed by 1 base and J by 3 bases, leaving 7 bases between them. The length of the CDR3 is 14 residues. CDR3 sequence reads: CASSLGGDKNIQYF. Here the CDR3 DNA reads TGTGCCAGCAGTTTAGGAGGGGACAAAAACATTCAGTACTTC.

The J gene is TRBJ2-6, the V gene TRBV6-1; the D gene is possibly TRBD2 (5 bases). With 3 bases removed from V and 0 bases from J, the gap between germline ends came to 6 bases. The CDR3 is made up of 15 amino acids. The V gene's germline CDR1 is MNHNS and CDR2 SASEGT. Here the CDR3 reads CASSEGSSGANVLTF. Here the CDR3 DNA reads TGTGCCAGCAGTGAGGGGAGCTCTGGGGCCAACGTCCTGACTTTC.